Listed below are T cell receptor beta chains from one sample, sequenced in a study of cytomegalovirus exposure and HLA in healthy donors. Only in-frame clones appear in the TCRdb table, and some are missing; sequencing was by immunoSEQ multiplex PCR. This repertoire comprises 55,000 to 85,000 clones; its ten largest clones make up 2.4%. Sequencing was carried out using PBMCs. The source is a female donor in good health and CMV-seropositive. The CDR3 runs from the conserved cysteine through the conserved F or W.

>TRBJ2-7|TRBV25-1
CASSESGTGTYEQYF
>TRBJ2-7|TRBV5-1
CASSWVSGSSYEQYF
>TRBJ2-1|TRBV18
CASSSLASGNEQFF
>TRBJ2-2|TRBV5-4
CASNAGTVGGELFF
>TRBJ2-7|TRBV6-5
CASSRGTSGGYEQYF
>TRBJ1-3|TRBV7-6
CASSGRAGDLSGNTIYF
>TRBJ2-5|TRBV28
CASSSSQETQYF
>TRBJ1-3|TRBV6-6
CASSSPGDGNTIYF
>TRBJ1-1|TRBV2
CASSRTGGNTEAFF
>TRBJ2-1|TRBV28
CASKLGLAGGPGSYNEQFF
>TRBJ1-6|TRBV13
CASSPRRGFAGNSPLHF
>TRBJ2-3|TRBV7-8
CASSLASGGRTDTQYF
>TRBJ2-7|TRBV6-1
CASSDLQGSAVEQYF
>TRBJ2-6|TRBV9
CASSASLGTGHSGANVLTF
>TRBJ1-5|TRBV7-2
CASSLARGDAPQHF
>TRBJ1-3|TRBV29-1
CSVGLESSGNTIYF
>TRBJ1-2|TRBV13
CASAGRDSHGYTF
>TRBJ2-7|TRBV19
CASSIVQRGVDEQCF
>TRBJ1-2|TRBV30
CAWSGEYNYGYTF
>TRBJ1-3|TRBV6-6
CASNLGGQDSGNTIYF
>TRBJ1-2|TRBV7-2
CASSLWVAGGDGYTF
>TRBJ1-5|TRBV28
CASSPEGAGTDQPQHF
>TRBJ1-4|TRBV30
CAWSVRGGAEKSTNEKLFF
>TRBJ1-4|TRBV5-1
CASSEGSTNEKLFF
>TRBJ2-3|TRBV7-9
CASSLSLAEDTQYF
>TRBJ1-6|TRBV11-3
CASSPNRGLILNSPLHF
>TRBJ1-4|TRBV28
CASSLTGYGEKLFF
>TRBJ1-4|TRBV30
CAWEGQGSEKLFF
>TRBJ2-7|TRBV10-1
CASSEAGFYEQYF
>TRBJ1-1|TRBV11-2
CASSTTGNTEAFF
>TRBJ1-1|TRBV7-9
CASSLGTGLRTEAFF
>TRBJ2-3|TRBV30
CACNGLAGGGDTQYF
>TRBJ2-5|TRBV7-9
CASSSRDRGETQYF
>TRBJ2-3|TRBV7-3
CASSVQGIRDKQYF
>TRBJ1-1|TRBV4-2
CASRQIQGESVNTEAFF
>TRBJ1-1|TRBV29-1
CSVLSGVGLNTEAFF
>TRBJ1-1|TRBV5-1
CASSPLTAMNTEAFF
>TRBJ2-7|TRBV19
CASTPAGKPYEQYF
>TRBJ2-1|TRBV30
CAWSVLGGSSDEQFF
>TRBJ2-3|TRBV19
CASSIRITNTDTQYF
>TRBJ1-2|TRBV5-1
CASSLWRAGGGYTF
>TRBJ1-1|TRBV18
CASSPTGGTEAFF
>TRBJ1-4|TRBV11-2
CASSLGGGEKLFF
>TRBJ1-2|TRBV28
CASSLTGTGGDGYTF
>TRBJ1-1|TRBV30
CACPGSLTEAFF